These 31 T cell receptor beta chains came from one sample sequenced in a study of blood T cells in healthy people across ages. With a J-beta primer mix and a sample-barcoded 5' primer, a second PCR ran about 7 to 12 cycles. Each CDR3 protein is one row after TCRdb ran MiXCR on the 5' RACE reads. The table has about 640,000 distinct CDR3 sequences, 45% to 65% seen once. Sequencing used blood. These receptors came from a man aged 55 to 69 in good health.

This clonotype has more than one count but fewer than ten. It is unclear where the CDR3 begins or ends on the DNA, so no DNA is shown, and the CDR3 is as TCRdb lists it. This chain connects TRBV7-2 to TRBJ2-5; TRBD1 was called by the table and not checked on the DNA. The CDR3 is 17 residues long, counting both termini. Germline V CDR1 and CDR2: SGHTA, FQGNSA. The CDR3 here is CASSLVSGIRFGETQYF.

The rearrangement links TRBV29-1 to TRBJ2-6, with D possibly TRBD1 on 6 matching bases. This CDR3 has 13 amino acids. Trimming pared 5 bases from V and 2 bases from J, leaving 7 bases between. In germline, CDR1 is SQVTM, CDR2 ANQGSEA. CDR3 bases: TGCAGCGTTTGGACAGCTGGGGCCAACGTCCTGACTTTC. This encodes CSVWTAGANVLTF.

A single count supports this clonotype. This sequence joins TRBV5-1 and TRBJ1-1; maybe TRBD1 (6 bases). V was pared by 0 bases and J by 3 bases, with 12 bases between. The germline V gene has CDR1 SGHRS and CDR2 YFSETQ. This CDR3 region has 15 residues. The CDR3 loop is CASSLGGGRDTEAFF. The CDR3 DNA reads TGCGCCAGCAGCTTGGGGGGGGGGCGTGACACTGAAGCTTTCTTT.

The CDR3 here is CSVEKTANTEAFF. The CDR3 DNA follows: TGCAGCGTTGAGAAGACAGCGAACACTGAAGCTTTCTTT. This chain links TRBV29-1 with TRBJ1-1; perhaps TRBD1 as D (5 bases). The CDR3 extends over 13 amino acids. Germline V gene data show CDR1 as SQVTM and CDR2 as ANQGSEA. The V gene lost 3 bases and the J gene lost 1 base, with 9 bases spanning the gap.

The V and J genes are TRBV5-6 and TRBJ2-5; 10 nucleotides line up with TRBD1. CDR1 and CDR2 from the germline V gene are SGHDT and YYEEEE. The CDR3 has 13 residues. V shed 4 bases and J 6 bases; nucleotides not matched to a gene: 3. Here the CDR3 reads CASSGTGAKTQYF. CDR3 DNA sequence: TGTGCCAGCAGCGGGACAGGGGCGAAGACCCAGTACTTC.

V gene TRBV10-2 combines with J gene TRBJ1-1; 7 bases align to TRBD1. The CDR3 length is 16 residues. V was clipped by 2 bases and J by 4 bases; unmatched bases: 10. Per germline, CDR1 WSHSY and CDR2 SAAADI. The CDR3, as DNA: TGCGCCAGCAGTGAGAATCAGGGGGATGGTGGCACTGAAGCTTTCTTT. Residues: CASSENQGDGGTEAFF.

The CDR3 loop is CASSPDRLWAETQYF. DNA of the CDR3: TGTGCCAGCAGCCCAGACAGGCTTTGGGCAGAGACCCAGTACTTC. V is TRBV11-2 and J is TRBJ2-5; a weak D match, TRBD1 (6 bases). Germline lookup yields CDR1 SGHAT and CDR2 FQNNGV. Trimming removed 5 bases at V and 4 bases at J, with 17 bases between. CDR3 size: 15 residues.

The rearrangement links TRBV3-1 to TRBJ1-1; D is uncertain. This CDR3 region has 14 residues. The V gene lost 4 bases and the J gene lost 2 bases, with 11 bases spanning the gap. The germline gives CDR1 LGHDT, CDR2 YNNKEL (reference sequence). This chain's CDR3 is CASSPTFSNTEAFF. CDR3 coding DNA: TGTGCCAGCAGCCCTACGTTTAGTAACACTGAAGCTTTCTTT.

About this clonotype: One junction end does not reproduce the germline sequence, and a read error may be involved. This rearrangement joins TRBV6-1 to TRBJ2-6; D perhaps matches TRBD1 (5 bases). Germline lookup yields CDR1 MNHNS and CDR2 SASEGT. This CDR3 comprises 17 residues. The CDR3 sequence: CAGRRTQLDSGANVLTF. In nucleotides, the CDR3 is TGTGCCGGCAGAAGGACACAGCTGGACTCTGGGGCCAACGTCCTGACTTTC.

This clonotype has more than one count but fewer than ten. The DNA of the CDR3 is TGCGCCAGCAGCTTGGCCTTCGTGGGACAGGGGTCCTACAATGAGCAGTTCTTC. Translated, it gives CASSLAFVGQGSYNEQFF. The chain carries TRBV5-1 and TRBJ2-1, with TRBD1 identical over 10 bases. V was clipped by 0 bases and J by 1 base; unmatched bases: 7. This CDR3 region has 18 residues. The germline V gene has CDR1 SGHRS and CDR2 YFSETQ.

This clonotype has a handful of counts. The V call is TRBV28, the J call TRBJ2-5; D remains ambiguous. V was trimmed by 3 bases and J by 9 bases, leaving 11 bases between them. This CDR3 is built from 12 residues. Germline-derived CDR1 and CDR2 are MDHEN and SYDVKM. The CDR3 DNA reads TGTGCCAGCAGTTTGTCGCAATCCCCCCAGTACTTC. It codes for CASSLSQSPQYF. Full variable domain (rest looked up from reference TRBV28 and TRBJ2-5): DVKVTQSSRYLVKRTGEKVFLECVQDMDHENMFWYRQDPGLGLRLIYFSYDVKMKEKGDIPEGYSVSREKKERFSLILESASTNQTSMYLCASSLSQSPQYFGPGTRLLVL.

The rearrangement uses TRBV6-2 or TRBV6-3 and TRBJ1-2, with unresolved D. This CDR3 is built from 14 residues. With 0 bases removed from V and 4 bases from J, the gap between germline ends came to 9 bases. The germline V gene encodes CDR1 MNHEY and CDR2 SVGEGT. The CDR3 bases are TGTGCCAGCAGTTACTCATTCCCAGGCTATGGCTACACCTTC. Translating it yields CASSYSFPGYGYTF.

This clonotype turned up a few times. V gene TRBV28 combines with J gene TRBJ2-7, with 7 bases matching TRBD1. CDR1 MDHEN and CDR2 SYDVKM come from the germline V gene. The ends lost 5 bases at V and 5 bases at J; junction bases unmatched: 12. The CDR3 totals 15 residues. In DNA, the CDR3 is TGTGCCAGCAGTCGGGACAGTCCTTTAAGGAACGAGCAGTACTTC. As protein: CASSRDSPLRNEQYF.

V is TRBV7-2 and J is TRBJ2-3; 8 bases are shared with TRBD1. V shed 1 base and J 3 bases; nucleotides not matched to a gene: 3. The CDR3 extends over 15 amino acids. Germline V gives CDR1 SGHTA, CDR2 FQGNSA. In nucleotides, the CDR3 is TGTGCCAGCAGCTTAGAGGGACAGGATACAGATACGCAGTATTTT. This encodes CASSLEGQDTDTQYF.

A few counts support this clonotype. One end of the junction is discordant with germline, which a read error may explain. This chain joins TRBV12-3 or TRBV12-4 and TRBJ1-1; possibly TRBD1 for D (5 bases). CDR3 length equals 17 residues. The CDR3 protein is CASSLDRGPGGYTEAFF. The DNA of the CDR3 is TGTGCCAGCAGCTTAGACCGGGGCCCGGGGGGTTACACTGAAGCTTTCTTT.

The V and J genes are TRBV5-1 and TRBJ2-3; D is unresolved. The CDR3 contains 14 residues. CDR1 is SGHRS, CDR2 YFSETQ, per germline. Trimming cost V 0 bases and J 4 bases, with 9 bases left between them. In nucleotides, the CDR3 is TGCGCCAGCAGCTTGGCGGGCGTTCCAGATACGCAGTATTTT. It is translated as CASSLAGVPDTQYF.

V gene TRBV4-1 combines with J gene TRBJ1-1; TRBD1 is a possible D gene (6 bases). Germline-derived CDR1 and CDR2 are MGHRA and YSYEKL. CDR3 size: 15 residues. V lost 1 base to trimming and J lost 0 bases, with 9 bases between them. The CDR3, as DNA: TGCGCCAGCAGCCAAGCGGGGGGGCTGAACACTGAAGCTTTCTTT. This encodes CASSQAGGLNTEAFF.

This clonotype was seen only a few times. The rearrangement uses TRBV25-1 and TRBJ2-1, with D maybe TRBD1 (5 bases). Trimming stripped 1 base from V and 5 bases from J, with 12 bases between. The germline V gene has CDR1 MGHDK and CDR2 SYGVNS. There are 15 residues in the CDR3. The CDR3 DNA follows: TGTGCCAGCAGTGAATTAGGGGTACAGGACAATGAGCAGTTCTTC. Protein: CASSELGVQDNEQFF.

J is TRBJ1-5 and V is TRBV12-3 or TRBV12-4; D remains ambiguous. The V end was cut by 3 bases, the J end by 5 bases, with 5 bases between. The CDR3 consists of 12 residues. The CDR3 loop is CASSFPYQPQHF. The CDR3 DNA sequence: TGTGCCAGCAGTTTCCCGTATCAGCCCCAGCATTTT.

The chain employs TRBV28 and TRBJ2-3; D might be TRBD1 or TRBD2, each matching 6 bases. Trimming removed 4 bases from V and 6 bases from J, with 17 bases in between. Germline V gene sequence: CDR1 MDHEN, CDR2 SYDVKM. This CDR3 spans 15 amino acids. The CDR3: CASSSPGALGDTQYF. DNA of the CDR3: TGTGCCAGCAGTTCCCCGGGGGCCCTCGGGGATACGCAGTATTTT.

The CDR3 sequence is CASSPYLAGGYNEQFF. The CDR3 nucleotides are TGTGCCAGCAGCCCCTACCTAGCGGGAGGCTACAATGAGCAGTTCTTC. The chain uses TRBV7-7 and TRBJ2-1; 11 bases align to TRBD2. The V and J ends lost 5 bases and 3 bases, in that order; junction bases with no gene match: 6. The CDR3 runs to 16 residues. The germline CDR1 and CDR2 sequences are SSHAT and FNYEAQ (reference sequence).

This clonotype came up a few times. This sequence joins TRBV20-1 and TRBJ2-7; no clear D gene. Germline loops: CDR1 DFQATT, CDR2 SNEGSKA (reference sequence). Trimming shortened V by 1 base and J by 0 bases, and 7 bases separated the two germline ends. There are 13 residues in the CDR3. The CDR3 DNA reads as TGCAGTGCTAGAGGAAGGAGCTCCTACGAGCAGTACTTC. Translating gives CSARGRSSYEQYF.

The J gene is TRBJ1-5, the V gene TRBV4-1; D not certain. Germline V gene data show CDR1 as MGHRA and CDR2 as YSYEKL. V dropped 0 bases and J dropped 4 bases, with 13 bases sitting between them. The CDR3 runs 16 residues. CDR3 sequence reads: CASSQDMGSPNQPQHF. DNA of the CDR3: TGCGCCAGCAGCCAAGATATGGGCAGCCCGAATCAGCCCCAGCATTTT.

This chain joins TRBV29-1 and TRBJ1-2; D is unresolved. V dropped 3 bases and J dropped 4 bases, with 12 bases sitting between them. The CDR3 is made up of 13 amino acids. CDR1 and CDR2 (germline): SQVTM, ANQGSEA. The CDR3 bases are TGCAGCGTTGATGCGTTCGGTGGCTATGGCTACACCTTC. Amino acid sequence: CSVDAFGGYGYTF.

A few counts support this clonotype. The chain combines TRBV6-5 with TRBJ2-7, with D tentatively TRBD1 or TRBD2 (5 bases each). V lost 8 bases to trimming and J lost 9 bases, with 17 bases between them. The CDR3 sequence is 12 residues long. CDR1 is MNHEY and CDR2 is SVGAGI in the germline V gene. Here the CDR3 DNA reads TGTGCCAGCCGGGGACCGGCATTACGGCAGTACTTC. It yields the protein CASRGPALRQYF.

This rearrangement joins TRBV7-6 to TRBJ2-1; D is uncertain. V was clipped by 1 base and J by 7 bases, with 14 bases between them. The length of the CDR3 is 15 residues. In germline, CDR1 is SGHVS, CDR2 FNYEAQ. The CDR3 DNA is TGTGCCAGCAGCTTAGGGACGGTTTTACAGAATGAGCAGTTCTTC. Translation gives CASSLGTVLQNEQFF.

V and J are TRBV7-2 and TRBJ2-3; no definite D call. The CDR3 totals 15 residues. Germline CDR1 and CDR2: SGHTA and FQGNSA. V was pared by 5 bases and J by 2 bases, with 14 bases between. The CDR3 protein is CASSLTRPPTDTQYF. The CDR3 DNA is TGTGCCAGCAGCCTCACACGACCTCCCACAGATACGCAGTATTTT.

This clonotype was seen ten or more times. V usage is TRBV6-1 and J usage is TRBJ2-7; a possible D gene is TRBD2 (7 bases). The CDR3 totals 14 residues. Trimming shortened V by 7 bases and J by 7 bases, and 20 bases separated the two germline ends. The V gene's germline CDR1 is MNHNS and CDR2 SASEGT. This chain's CDR3 is CASTLGGLLGEQYF. The CDR3 DNA reads TGTGCCAGCACCCTGGGGGGGCTTCTCGGTGAGCAGTACTTC.

The V gene is TRBV5-1, the J gene TRBJ2-4, with 9 bases aligning to TRBD2. TRBJ2-7 explains the end of the DNA better; the J call may be wrong. Germline values: CDR1 SGHRS, CDR2 YFSETQ. The CDR3 is made up of 14 amino acids. CDR3 DNA sequence: TGCGCCAGCAGCTTCATGAGCGGGGGGTACGAGCAGTACTTC. Encoded protein: CASSFMSGGYEQYF.

A few counts support this clonotype. V gene TRBV6-5 combines with J gene TRBJ2-7; D remains ambiguous. There are 13 residues in the CDR3. Trimming stripped 0 bases from V and 4 bases from J, with 7 bases between. Germline V CDR1 and CDR2: MNHEY, SVGAGI. The CDR3, as DNA: TGTGCCAGCAGTTACTCATTGAGTTACGAGCAGTACTTC. Its protein product is CASSYSLSYEQYF.

The chain links TRBV3-1 to TRBJ2-5, with 12 bases matching TRBD2. CDR1 and CDR2 (germline): LGHDT, YNNKEL (reference sequence). The CDR3 is 16 residues long. V lost 3 bases to trimming and J lost 4 bases; unmatched junction nucleotides: 6. CDR3: CASSQSLAGGRETQYF. CDR3 DNA sequence: TGTGCCAGCAGCCAGTCACTAGCGGGGGGACGAGAGACCCAGTACTTC.